This record looks at one TCR beta chain sequence and its context. The data were taken from a study of control samples from healthy donors and cancer patients. Sequenced by immunoSEQ multiplex PCR; TCRdb stores in-frame clones only, minus some. There are roughly 120,000 clones in the sample; 80% to 90% occur only once, and around 1.1% lies in the top ten. The CDR3 contains 16 residues. Germline V CDR1 and CDR2: GTSNPN, SVGIG (reference sequence). The trim removed 0 bases at V and 6 bases at J, leaving 11 bases unmatched. This chain links TRBV30 with TRBJ1-2; 9 nucleotides align to TRBD1. The sequence was collected from a woman in her forties or fifties with colorectal cancer. The sequenced sample was PBMCs. For the CDR3, the DNA is TGTGCCTGGAGTGTCGGGACAGGGCTTTTTAGGCATGGCTACACCTTC. Protein product: CAWSVGTGLFRHGYTF.